Listed here are 6 T cell receptor beta chains from one sample, sequenced in a study of T cell responses to AZD1222 COVID-19 vaccine (dated by TCRdb to about 2021). Interpreted using the paper, the time point label stands for: baseline before first vaccination. The library was prepared using the immunoSEQ multiplex PCR assay. In its TCRdb copy, this immuneACCESS table keeps in-frame sequences only and misses some clones. Where compared with another copy, unresolved V genes explain less than half of these, and the others have no known cause. This sample is represented by under 150,000 clones; approximately 88% of them were singletons. Jointly, the top ten make up more than 12% of the sample. This material consisted of peripheral blood, taken on day 0 of AZD1222 vaccination. The receptors originated from an adult in good health.

This clone has a single count. The chain links TRBV4-3 to TRBJ2-1; possible D gene TRBD1, 6 bases. The CDR3 has 16 residues. V was shortened by 1 base and J by 10 bases, with 20 bases between the two germline ends. Germline CDR1 and CDR2: LGHNA and YSLEER. The DNA for the CDR3 is TGCGCCAGCAGCCAAGTTGATTGGGGGAACCAGGGGGAGCAGTTCTTC. This gives the protein CASSQVDWGNQGEQFF.

This clone was seen once. This chain connects TRBV4-3 to TRBJ2-1; D perhaps matches TRBD2 (6 bases). The CDR3 runs 14 residues. V gave up 0 bases and J gave up 9 bases, with 12 bases separating them. Germline assignment: CDR1 LGHNA and CDR2 YSLEER. The CDR3 loop reads CASSQDIPGVEQFF. The CDR3 coding sequence is TGCGCCAGCAGCCAAGATATCCCGGGGGTTGAGCAGTTCTTC.

The J gene is TRBJ2-5, the V gene TRBV4-2, with D unclear. Trimming shortened V by 1 base and J by 1 base, and 4 bases separated the two germline ends. This CDR3 has 13 residues. CDR1 and CDR2 (germline): LGHNA, YNFKEQ. The chain's CDR3 is CASSQGLQETQYF. The CDR3 DNA sequence: TGTGCCAGCAGCCAAGGACTCCAAGAGACCCAGTACTTC.

V gene TRBV19 combines with J gene TRBJ2-1; TRBD1 matches at 9 bases. After removal of 4 bases from V and 9 bases from J, the junction contained 4 bases not matched to a gene. Germline CDR1 reads LNHDA; CDR2 reads SQIVND (reference sequence). This CDR3 has 13 residues. The CDR3 DNA is TGTGCCAGTAGTAAACAGGGGGCGGGTGAGCAGTTCTTC. As protein: CASSKQGAGEQFF.

The rearrangement links TRBV19 to TRBJ2-5; D perhaps matches TRBD2 (6 bases). V was clipped by 0 bases and J by 5 bases, with 16 bases between them. The germline CDR1 and CDR2 sequences are LNHDA and SQIVND (reference sequence). CDR3 length equals 16 residues. This CDR3 reads CASSIDREFGGETQYF. DNA for the CDR3: TGTGCCAGTAGTATAGATAGGGAGTTTGGAGGGGAGACCCAGTACTTC.

The chain joins TRBV14 to TRBJ1-1; no clear D. Germline CDR1 is SGHDN and CDR2 is FVKESK. CDR3 length: 18 residues. Trimming shortened V by 1 base and J by 1 base, and 19 bases separated the two germline ends. The CDR3 nucleotides are TGTGCCAGCAGCCAAGGGTTCGGGAGACAATTAGGGAACACTGAAGCTTTCTTT. It translates to CASSQGFGRQLGNTEAFF.